Listed below are T cell receptor beta chains from one sample, sequenced in a study of early stage breast cancer tumors. Only in-frame clones appear in the TCRdb table, and some are missing; sequencing was by immunoSEQ multiplex PCR. The sample has 5,000 to 5,500 clones, 65% to 80% seen once. The sample comprised breast tumor tissue. All receptors come from a person in their 60s with breast cancer. The CDR3 runs from the conserved cysteine through the conserved F or W. D genes are given only for firm matches. Clone size appears in some rows only: once, few, many, or a class for an expanded clone.

clone_size	v_call	d_call	j_call	cdr3_nt	cdr3_aa
.	TRBV29-1	.	TRBJ1-5	TGCAGCGTAAGCCGGGACTTCAATCAGCCCCAGCATTTT	CSVSRDFNQPQHF
few	TRBV5-1	.	TRBJ1-1	TGCGCCAGCAGCTTGGCCTTTCAGACGTTGAACACTGAAGCTTTCTTT	CASSLAFQTLNTEAFF
once	TRBV6-6	.	TRBJ1-2	TGTGCCAGCAGTTACTCTTTGGGGTCGGATGGCTACACCTTC	CASSYSLGSDGYTF
.	TRBV4-1	TRBD1	TRBJ1-1	TGCGCCAGCAGCCGTGGACAGGGGGCGTTGGGGAACACTGAAGCTTTCTTT	CASSRGQGALGNTEAFF
.	TRBV5-6	.	TRBJ1-3	TGTGCCAGCGCAACTCGGTTAGTCTCTGGAAACACCATATATTTT	CASATRLVSGNTIYF
.	TRBV7-2	.	TRBJ1-1	TGTGCCAGCAGCTTTGAAAAGAGATTGAACACTGAAGCTTTCTTT	CASSFEKRLNTEAFF
.	TRBV5-1	TRBD1	TRBJ2-1	TGCGCCAGCAGCCGGACAGGGTGGAATGAGCAGTTCTTC	CASSRTGWNEQFF
few	TRBV10-3	TRBD1	TRBJ2-5	TGTGCCATCAGTGAGTCGACTGCAGGGGGAGAGACCCAGTACTTC	CAISESTAGGETQYF
.	TRBV29-1	.	TRBJ2-3	TGCAGCGACCACCGGGACCGGAGCACAGATACGCAGTATTTT	CSDHRDRSTDTQYF
.	TRBV2	TRBD1	TRBJ2-1	TGTGCCAGCAGGGACAGGGGCGAGGAGCAGTTCTTC	CASRDRGEEQFF
once	TRBV6-1	.	TRBJ1-1	TGTGCCAGCAGTGAAAACTTTATCGGGGGTTTTGTTGAAGCTTTCTTT	CASSENFIGGFVEAFF
.	TRBV7-9	.	TRBJ1-1	TGTGCCAGCAGCCCCCCGGCCCCACCCGAAGCTTTCTTT	CASSPPAPPEAFF
.	TRBV6-6	.	TRBJ2-2	TGTGCCAGCAGTTACGCTAACACCGGGGAGCTGTTTTTT	CASSYANTGELFF
.	TRBV7-2	TRBD2	TRBJ2-3	TGTGCCAGCAGCCCCGTTTTTGGGGGGGGAGATACGCAGTATTTT	CASSPVFGGGDTQYF
.	TRBV7-9	.	TRBJ1-4	TGTGCCAGCAGCGCCCAAGAAAAACTGTTTTTT	CASSAQEKLFF